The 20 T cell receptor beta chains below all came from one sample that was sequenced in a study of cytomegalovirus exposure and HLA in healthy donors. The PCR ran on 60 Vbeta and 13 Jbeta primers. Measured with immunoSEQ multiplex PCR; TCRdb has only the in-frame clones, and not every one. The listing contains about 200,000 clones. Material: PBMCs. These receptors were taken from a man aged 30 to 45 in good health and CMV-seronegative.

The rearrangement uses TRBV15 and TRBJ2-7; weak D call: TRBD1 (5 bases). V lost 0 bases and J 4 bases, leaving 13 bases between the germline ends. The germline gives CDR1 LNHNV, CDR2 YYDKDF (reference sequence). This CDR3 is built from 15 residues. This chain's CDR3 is CATSRDSRGGYEQYF. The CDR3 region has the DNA TGTGCCACCAGCAGAGATAGTAGGGGCGGATACGAGCAGTACTTC.

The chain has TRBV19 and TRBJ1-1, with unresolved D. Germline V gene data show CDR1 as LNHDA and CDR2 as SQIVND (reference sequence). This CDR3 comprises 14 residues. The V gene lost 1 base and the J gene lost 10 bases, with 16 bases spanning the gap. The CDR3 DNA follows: TGTGCCAGTAGTATAGCCGGGAGGTCTCGGGGAGCTTTCTTT. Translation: CASSIAGRSRGAFF.

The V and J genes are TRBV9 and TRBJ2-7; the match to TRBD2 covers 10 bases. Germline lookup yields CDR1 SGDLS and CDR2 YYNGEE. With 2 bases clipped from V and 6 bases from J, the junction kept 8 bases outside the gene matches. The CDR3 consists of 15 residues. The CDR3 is CASSVKREGPLEQYF. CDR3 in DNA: TGTGCCAGCAGCGTTAAGCGGGAGGGCCCCCTCGAGCAGTACTTC. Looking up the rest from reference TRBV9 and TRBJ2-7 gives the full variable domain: DSGVTQTPKHLITATGQRVTLRCSPRSGDLSVYWYQQSLDQGLQFLIQYYNGEERAKGNILERFSAQQFPDLHSELNLSSLELGDSALYFCASSVKREGPLEQYFGPGTRLTVT.

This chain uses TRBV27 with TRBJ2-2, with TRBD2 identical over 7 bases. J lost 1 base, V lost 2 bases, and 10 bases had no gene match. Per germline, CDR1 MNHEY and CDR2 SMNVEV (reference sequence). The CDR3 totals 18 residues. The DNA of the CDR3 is TGTGCCAGCAGTTTAAAAACCCGGGACTACCGGAACACCGGGGAGCTGTTTTTT. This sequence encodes CASSLKTRDYRNTGELFF.

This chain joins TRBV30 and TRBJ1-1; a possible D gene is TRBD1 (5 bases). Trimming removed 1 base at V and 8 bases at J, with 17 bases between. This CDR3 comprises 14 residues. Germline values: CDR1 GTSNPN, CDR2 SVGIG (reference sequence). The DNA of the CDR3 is TGTGCCTGGAGTGCTGGGGGGTCGTCACCCGAAGCTTTCTTT. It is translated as CAWSAGGSSPEAFF.

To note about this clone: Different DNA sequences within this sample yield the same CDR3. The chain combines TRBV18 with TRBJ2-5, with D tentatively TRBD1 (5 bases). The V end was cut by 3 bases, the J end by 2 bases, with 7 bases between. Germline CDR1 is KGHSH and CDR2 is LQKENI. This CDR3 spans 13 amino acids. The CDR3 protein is CASSPRQQETQYF. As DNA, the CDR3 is TGTGCCAGCTCACCCCGACAGCAAGAGACCCAGTACTTC. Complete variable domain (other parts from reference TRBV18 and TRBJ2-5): NAGVMQNPRHLVRRRGQEARLRCSPMKGHSHVYWYRQLPEEGLKFMVYLQKENIIDESGMPKERFSAEFPKEGPSILRIQQVVRGDSAAYFCASSPRQQETQYFGPGTRLLVL.

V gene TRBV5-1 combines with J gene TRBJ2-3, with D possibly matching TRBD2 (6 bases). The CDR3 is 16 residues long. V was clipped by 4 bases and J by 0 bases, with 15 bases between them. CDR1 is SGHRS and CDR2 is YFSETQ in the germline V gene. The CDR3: CASSVGLAASTDTQYF. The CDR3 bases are TGCGCCAGCAGCGTGGGACTCGCGGCTAGCACAGATACGCAGTATTTT.

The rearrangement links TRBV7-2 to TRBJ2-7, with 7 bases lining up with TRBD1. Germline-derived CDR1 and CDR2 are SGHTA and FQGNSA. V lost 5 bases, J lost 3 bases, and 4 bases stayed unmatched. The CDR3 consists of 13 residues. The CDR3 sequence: CASSQGDLYEQYF. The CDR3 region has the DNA TGTGCCAGCAGCCAGGGGGACCTCTACGAGCAGTACTTC. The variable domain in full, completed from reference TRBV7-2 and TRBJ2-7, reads GAGVSQSPSNKVTEKGKDVELRCDPISGHTALYWYRQSLGQGLEFLIYFQGNSAPDKSGLPSDRFSAERTGGSVSTLTIQRTQQEDSAVYLCASSQGDLYEQYFGPGTRLTVT.

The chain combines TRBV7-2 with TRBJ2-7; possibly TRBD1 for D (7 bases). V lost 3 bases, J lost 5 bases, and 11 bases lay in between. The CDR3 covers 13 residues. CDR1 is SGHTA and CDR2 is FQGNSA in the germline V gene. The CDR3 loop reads CASSFAGGNEQYF. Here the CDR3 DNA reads TGTGCCAGCAGCTTCGCAGGGGGGAACGAGCAGTACTTC. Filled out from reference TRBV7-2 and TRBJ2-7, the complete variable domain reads GAGVSQSPSNKVTEKGKDVELRCDPISGHTALYWYRQSLGQGLEFLIYFQGNSAPDKSGLPSDRFSAERTGGSVSTLTIQRTQQEDSAVYLCASSFAGGNEQYFGPGTRLTVT.

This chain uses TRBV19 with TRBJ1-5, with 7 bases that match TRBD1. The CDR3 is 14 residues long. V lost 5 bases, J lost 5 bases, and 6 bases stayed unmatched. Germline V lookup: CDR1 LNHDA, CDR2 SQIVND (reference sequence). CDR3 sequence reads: CASSVDRVDQPQHF. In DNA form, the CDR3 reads TGTGCCAGTAGTGTTGACAGGGTTGATCAGCCCCAGCATTTT.

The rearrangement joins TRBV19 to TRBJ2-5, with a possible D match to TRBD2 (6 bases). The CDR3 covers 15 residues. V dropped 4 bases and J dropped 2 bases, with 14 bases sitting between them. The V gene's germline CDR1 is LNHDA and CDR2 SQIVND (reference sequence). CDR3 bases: TGTGCCAGTAGTAAGGGCGGGACGGTACAAGAGACCCAGTACTTC. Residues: CASSKGGTVQETQYF.

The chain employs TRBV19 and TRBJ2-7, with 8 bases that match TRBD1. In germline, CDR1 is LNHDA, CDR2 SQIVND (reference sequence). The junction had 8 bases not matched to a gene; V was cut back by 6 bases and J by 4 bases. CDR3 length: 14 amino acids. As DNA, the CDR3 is TGTGCCAGTAGATACGGGACAGGACCTTACGAGCAGTACTTC. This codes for CASRYGTGPYEQYF.

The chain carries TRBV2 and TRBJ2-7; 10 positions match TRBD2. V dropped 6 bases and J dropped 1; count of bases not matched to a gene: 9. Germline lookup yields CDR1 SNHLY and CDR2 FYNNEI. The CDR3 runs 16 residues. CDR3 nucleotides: TGTGCCAGCAGGTCGGGACTAGCGACTCTTTCCTACGAGCAGTACTTC. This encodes CASRSGLATLSYEQYF.

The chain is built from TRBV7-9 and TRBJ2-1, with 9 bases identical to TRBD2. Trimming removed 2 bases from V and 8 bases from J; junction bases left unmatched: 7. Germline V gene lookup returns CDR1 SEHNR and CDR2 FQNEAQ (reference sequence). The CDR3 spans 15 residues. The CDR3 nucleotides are TGTGCCAGCAGCTTAACGGCGGGAGGGTTCTATGAGCAGTTCTTC. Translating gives CASSLTAGGFYEQFF.

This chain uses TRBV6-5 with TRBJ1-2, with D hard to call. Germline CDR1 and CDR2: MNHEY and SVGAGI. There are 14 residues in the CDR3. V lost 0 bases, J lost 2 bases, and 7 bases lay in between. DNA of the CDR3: TGTGCCAGCAGTTACTCGGACTCCAACTATGGCTACACCTTC. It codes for CASSYSDSNYGYTF.

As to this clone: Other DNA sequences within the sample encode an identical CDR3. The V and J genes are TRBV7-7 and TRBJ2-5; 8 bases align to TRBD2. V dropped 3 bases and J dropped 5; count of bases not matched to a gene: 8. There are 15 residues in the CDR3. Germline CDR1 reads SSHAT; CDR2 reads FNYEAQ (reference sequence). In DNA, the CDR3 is TGTGCCAGCAGCTTCCAAGCGGGGGCCCAGGAGACCCAGTACTTC. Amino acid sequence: CASSFQAGAQETQYF. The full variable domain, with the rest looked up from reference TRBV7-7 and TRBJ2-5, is GAGVSQSPRYKVTKRGQDVTLRCDPISSHATLYWYQQALGQGPEFLTYFNYEAQPDKSGLPSDRFSAERPEGSISTLTIQRTEQRDSAMYRCASSFQAGAQETQYFGPGTRLLVL.

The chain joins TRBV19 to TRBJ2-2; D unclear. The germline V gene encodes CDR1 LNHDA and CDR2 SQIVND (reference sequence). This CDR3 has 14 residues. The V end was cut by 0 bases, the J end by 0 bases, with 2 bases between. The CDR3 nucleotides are TGTGCCAGTAGTATAGACACGAACACCGGGGAGCTGTTTTTT. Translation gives CASSIDTNTGELFF. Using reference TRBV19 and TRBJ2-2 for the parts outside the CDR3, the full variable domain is DGGITQSPKYLFRKEGQNVTLSCEQNLNHDAMYWYRQDPGQGLRLIYYSQIVNDFQKGDIAEGYSVSREKKESFPLTVTSAQKNPTAFYLCASSIDTNTGELFFGEGSRLTVL.

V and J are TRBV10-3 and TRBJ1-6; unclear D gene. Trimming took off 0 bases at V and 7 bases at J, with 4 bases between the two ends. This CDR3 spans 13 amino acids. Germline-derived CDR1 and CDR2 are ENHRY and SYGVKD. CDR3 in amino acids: CAISESRNSPLHF. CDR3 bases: TGTGCCATCAGTGAGTCGAGAAATTCACCCCTCCACTTT.

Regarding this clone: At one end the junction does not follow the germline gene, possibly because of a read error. The CDR3 sequence is CASRFRVYEQYF. The CDR3 coding sequence is TGTGCCAGCCGTTTTCGGGTCTACGAGCAGTACTTC. The chain employs TRBV28 and TRBJ2-7; D unclear. The length of the CDR3 is 12 residues. The V gene's germline CDR1 is MDHEN and CDR2 SYDVKM.

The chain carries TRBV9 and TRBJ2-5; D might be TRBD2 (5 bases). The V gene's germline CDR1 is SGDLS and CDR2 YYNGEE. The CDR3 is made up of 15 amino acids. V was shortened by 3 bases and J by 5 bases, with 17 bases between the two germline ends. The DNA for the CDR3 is TGTGCCAGCAGCGCTTTCACGGGAAGTGGGGAGACCCAGTACTTC. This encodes CASSAFTGSGETQYF. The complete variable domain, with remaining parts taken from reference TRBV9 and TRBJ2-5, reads DSGVTQTPKHLITATGQRVTLRCSPRSGDLSVYWYQQSLDQGLQFLIQYYNGEERAKGNILERFSAQQFPDLHSELNLSSLELGDSALYFCASSAFTGSGETQYFGPGTRLLVL.